This T cell receptor beta chain was obtained from a study of blood T cell repertoires in COVID-19. Study summary: There were acute and convalescent COVID-19 samples, and they came from the United States, Italy and Spain. In each case, the material was cDNA or gDNA derived from T cells, B-cell-depleted T cells, or PBMCs.

The study drew participants aged 18 to 89 years from approximately 23 US areas. Categorization into cohorts depended on clinical history that participants reported. Clones were sequenced by immunoSEQ multiplex PCR, and TCRdb holds only the in-frame ones, with some missing. The data show 300,000 to 350,000 clones, 80% to 90% seen once. The V gene's germline CDR1 is SGHDT and CDR2 YYEEEE. Losses at the gene ends were 4 bases for V and 5 bases for J; bases not matched to a gene: 7. The CDR3 has 15 residues. This clone appeared a single time. The chain couples TRBV5-6 to TRBJ2-7; 12 positions agree with TRBD2. The origin of this receptor is a man aged 25-40 years who had recovered from COVID-19. The sequenced sample was PBMCs or T cells enriched from blood (not recorded which). CDR3 loop: CASSHQLAGGHEQYF. The CDR3 nucleotides read TGTGCCAGCAGCCACCAACTAGCGGGGGGCCACGAGCAGTACTTC.